Listed below are T cell receptor beta chains from one sample, sequenced in a study of T-cell reconstitution after alpha-beta-depleted transplantation in children. TCRdb analysed the PCR reads with MiXCR anew, one entry per CDR3 protein. The sample contains about 420,000 distinct CDR3 sequences, roughly a tenth of which appear only once. The input for sequencing was PBMCs from the stem cell graft donor, taken from the stem cell graft. Receptors were obtained from a human donor who donated a stem cell graft to a child with acute myeloid leukemia. Both conserved end residues are part of each CDR3. The order of the fields is clone size, V gene, J gene, D gene, CDR3 protein, CDR3 DNA. The D gene is left open where the match is weak. Size tells how often a clone was seen (once, few, many) or the class of an expanded clone, and some rows leave it out.

abundance: NA
v_gene: TRBV27
j_gene: TRBJ1-2
d_gene: NA
CDR3aa: CASSLSQNYGYTF
CDR3nt: TGTGCCAGCAGTTTATCACAGAACTATGGCTACACCTTC

abundance: few
v_gene: TRBV7-8
j_gene: TRBJ2-1
d_gene: TRBD2
CDR3aa: CASSFKTSLNEQFF
CDR3nt: TGTGCCAGCAGCTTCAAGACTAGCCTCAATGAGCAGTTCTTC

abundance: NA
v_gene: TRBV6-2/TRBV6-3
j_gene: TRBJ2-7
d_gene: TRBD2
CDR3aa: CASSYSRLALVEQYF
CDR3nt: TGTGCCAGCAGTTACTCGAGACTAGCGTTAGTCGAGCAGTACTTC

abundance: many
v_gene: TRBV7-2
j_gene: TRBJ1-2
d_gene: NA
CDR3aa: CASSSLPDSNYGYTF
CDR3nt: TGTGCCAGCAGCTCTTTACCGGACAGTAACTATGGCTACACCTTC

abundance: few
v_gene: TRBV5-6
j_gene: TRBJ2-3
d_gene: NA
CDR3aa: CASSLRWVATDTQYF
CDR3nt: TGTGCCAGCAGCTTGAGGTGGGTTGCCACAGATACGCAGTATTTT

abundance: few
v_gene: TRBV3-1
j_gene: TRBJ2-5
d_gene: NA
CDR3aa: CASSRDITETQYF
CDR3nt: TGTGCCAGCAGCCGGGACATAACAGAGACCCAGTACTTC

abundance: few
v_gene: TRBV29-1
j_gene: TRBJ2-7
d_gene: TRBD2
CDR3aa: CSVSGTSGRPSYEQYF
CDR3nt: TGCAGCGTGTCCGGGACTAGCGGGAGGCCTTCCTACGAGCAGTACTTC

abundance: few
v_gene: TRBV29-1
j_gene: TRBJ2-7
d_gene: TRBD2
CDR3aa: CSVEAYTSGRRYEQYF
CDR3nt: TGCAGCGTTGAAGCTTACACTAGCGGGAGGCGGTACGAGCAGTACTTC

abundance: many
v_gene: TRBV30
j_gene: TRBJ2-3
d_gene: TRBD1
CDR3aa: CAWRTGRTQYF
CDR3nt: TGTGCCTGGCGGACAGGGCGGACGCAGTATTTT

abundance: few
v_gene: TRBV27
j_gene: TRBJ2-1
d_gene: NA
CDR3aa: CASKLVGLGNEQFF
CDR3nt: TGTGCCAGCAAGCTAGTAGGCCTGGGGAATGAGCAGTTCTTC

abundance: few
v_gene: TRBV5-1
j_gene: TRBJ2-5
d_gene: TRBD1
CDR3aa: CASSLGRTGWTETQYF
CDR3nt: TGCGCCAGCAGCTTGGGTAGGACAGGGTGGACAGAGACCCAGTACTTC

abundance: few
v_gene: TRBV9
j_gene: TRBJ2-5
d_gene: NA
CDR3aa: CASTQAGGQETQYF
CDR3nt: TGTGCCAGCACCCAAGCTGGGGGCCAAGAGACCCAGTACTTC

abundance: few
v_gene: TRBV27
j_gene: TRBJ2-6
d_gene: NA
CDR3aa: CASSLIGTGANVLTF
CDR3nt: TGTGCCAGCAGTTTAATAGGGACTGGGGCCAACGTCCTGACTTTC

abundance: few
v_gene: TRBV11-1
j_gene: TRBJ2-3
d_gene: TRBD2
CDR3aa: CASSSRGASGSSTDTQYF
CDR3nt: TGTGCCAGCAGCTCTCGCGGGGCTAGCGGGAGTTCCACAGATACGCAGTATTTT

abundance: NA
v_gene: TRBV7-9
j_gene: TRBJ2-6
d_gene: TRBD1
CDR3aa: CASRQGALQFGANVLTF
CDR3nt: TGTGCCAGCAGACAGGGGGCCCTTCAATTTGGGGCCAACGTCCTGACTTTC

abundance: NA
v_gene: TRBV5-8
j_gene: TRBJ1-1
d_gene: NA
CDR3aa: CASSPHTEAFF
CDR3nt: TGTGCCAGCAGCCCACACACTGAAGCTTTCTTT

abundance: few
v_gene: TRBV25-1
j_gene: TRBJ1-4
d_gene: TRBD1
CDR3aa: CASRPTGGGDEKLFF
CDR3nt: TGTGCCAGCAGGCCTACAGGGGGAGGGGATGAAAAACTGTTTTTT

abundance: few
v_gene: TRBV6-4
j_gene: TRBJ2-1
d_gene: TRBD2
CDR3aa: CASSDTSGGTILQFF
CDR3nt: TGTGCCAGCAGTGACACTAGCGGGGGTACAATTCTGCAGTTCTTC

abundance: NA
v_gene: TRBV5-6
j_gene: TRBJ1-2
d_gene: TRBD1
CDR3aa: CASSLTGTGSRYGYTF
CDR3nt: TGTGCCAGCAGCTTAACCGGGACAGGGTCCCGTTATGGCTACACCTTC

abundance: few
v_gene: TRBV5-1
j_gene: TRBJ2-1
d_gene: TRBD1
CDR3aa: CASSLEGQGRDEQFF
CDR3nt: TGCGCCAGCAGCTTGGAGGGACAGGGGAGGGATGAGCAGTTCTTC

abundance: few
v_gene: TRBV27
j_gene: TRBJ2-2
d_gene: NA
CDR3aa: CASSLSNPGATGELFF
CDR3nt: TGTGCCAGCAGTTTATCTAATCCTGGGGCCACCGGGGAGCTGTTTTTT

abundance: many
v_gene: TRBV12-3/TRBV12-4
j_gene: TRBJ2-3
d_gene: NA
CDR3aa: CASRVMTGGNTDTQYF
CDR3nt: TGTGCCAGCAGGGTGATGACTGGCGGCAACACAGATACGCAGTATTTT

abundance: NA
v_gene: TRBV4-1
j_gene: TRBJ2-1
d_gene: NA
CDR3aa: CASSQEAAPSSYNEQFF
CDR3nt: TGCGCCAGCAGCCAAGAGGCAGCACCGAGCTCCTACAATGAGCAGTTCTTC

abundance: NA
v_gene: TRBV7-6
j_gene: TRBJ1-3
d_gene: NA
CDR3aa: CASSLSESGSGNTIYF
CDR3nt: TGTGCCAGCAGCTTGAGCGAGTCGGGATCTGGAAACACCATATATTTT

abundance: few
v_gene: TRBV11-2
j_gene: TRBJ2-3
d_gene: TRBD2
CDR3aa: CASSLDGGGGAGDTQYF
CDR3nt: TGTGCCAGCAGCTTAGATGGTGGCGGGGGGGCCGGGGATACGCAGTATTTT

abundance: NA
v_gene: TRBV7-9
j_gene: TRBJ1-1
d_gene: NA
CDR3aa: CASSGGEAFF
CDR3nt: TGTGCCAGCAGCGGGGGTGAAGCTTTCTTT

abundance: many
v_gene: TRBV12-3/TRBV12-4
j_gene: TRBJ1-1
d_gene: TRBD1
CDR3aa: CASSPGTVKAFF
CDR3nt: TGTGCCAGCAGCCCAGGGACAGTTAAAGCTTTCTTT

abundance: few
v_gene: TRBV6-1
j_gene: TRBJ2-3
d_gene: NA
CDR3aa: CASSPVLRADTQYF
CDR3nt: TGTGCCAGCAGTCCCGTGTTGAGGGCAGATACGCAGTATTTT

abundance: many
v_gene: TRBV5-1
j_gene: TRBJ2-5
d_gene: TRBD2
CDR3aa: CATGTSGRAETQYF
CDR3nt: TGCGCCACCGGGACTAGCGGGAGAGCAGAGACCCAGTACTTC

abundance: NA
v_gene: TRBV14
j_gene: TRBJ2-1
d_gene: NA
CDR3aa: CASSMAGWNEQFF
CDR3nt: TGTGCCAGCAGCATGGCGGGGTGGAATGAGCAGTTCTTC

abundance: few
v_gene: TRBV20-1
j_gene: TRBJ2-5
d_gene: TRBD2
CDR3aa: CSAGTSGSVGETQYF
CDR3nt: TGCAGTGCTGGGACTAGCGGGAGTGTCGGAGAGACCCAGTACTTC

abundance: few
v_gene: TRBV6-5
j_gene: TRBJ2-2
d_gene: NA
CDR3aa: CASSYGRDLGELFF
CDR3nt: TGTGCCAGCAGTTACGGCAGGGACCTCGGGGAGCTGTTTTTT

abundance: many
v_gene: TRBV7-9
j_gene: TRBJ2-5
d_gene: NA
CDR3aa: CASSFAGTERETQYF
CDR3nt: TGTGCCAGCAGCTTCGCCGGGACCGAGCGAGAGACCCAGTACTTC

abundance: few
v_gene: TRBV5-4
j_gene: TRBJ2-7
d_gene: TRBD1
CDR3aa: CASSPTGTGGHEQYF
CDR3nt: TGTGCCAGCAGTCCGACCGGGACAGGGGGCCACGAGCAGTACTTC

abundance: many
v_gene: TRBV25-1
j_gene: TRBJ1-2
d_gene: NA
CDR3aa: CASSEQGRRDYGYTF
CDR3nt: TGTGCCAGCAGTGAACAGGGGCGTCGGGACTATGGCTACACCTTC

abundance: NA
v_gene: TRBV20-1
j_gene: TRBJ2-7
d_gene: TRBD2
CDR3aa: CSAYTSGRPSYEQYF
CDR3nt: TGCAGTGCTTATACTAGCGGGAGACCCTCCTACGAGCAGTACTTC

abundance: NA
v_gene: TRBV20-1
j_gene: TRBJ2-1
d_gene: NA
CDR3aa: CSARVDGNEQFF
CDR3nt: TGCAGTGCTAGAGTGGACGGGAATGAGCAGTTCTTC

abundance: NA
v_gene: TRBV7-9
j_gene: TRBJ2-5
d_gene: TRBD1
CDR3aa: CASSPGQGGVGQETQYF
CDR3nt: TGTGCCAGCAGCCCCGGACAGGGCGGCGTGGGCCAAGAGACCCAGTACTTC

abundance: many
v_gene: TRBV5-1
j_gene: TRBJ1-2
d_gene: TRBD1
CDR3aa: CASTDRADYGYTF
CDR3nt: TGCGCCAGCACGGACAGGGCTGATTATGGCTACACCTTC

abundance: NA
v_gene: TRBV5-1
j_gene: TRBJ2-3
d_gene: TRBD2
CDR3aa: CASREQSGGSTDTQYF
CDR3nt: TGCGCCAGCAGGGAACAAAGCGGGGGAAGCACAGATACGCAGTATTTT

abundance: many
v_gene: TRBV20-1
j_gene: TRBJ2-7
d_gene: NA
CDR3aa: CSARDVSSYEQYF
CDR3nt: TGCAGTGCGAGGGATGTGAGCTCCTACGAGCAGTACTTC

abundance: NA
v_gene: TRBV20-1
j_gene: TRBJ2-1
d_gene: TRBD2
CDR3aa: CSAIDLAGINEQFF
CDR3nt: TGCAGTGCTATCGACCTAGCGGGAATCAATGAGCAGTTCTTC

abundance: few
v_gene: TRBV15
j_gene: TRBJ2-5
d_gene: TRBD2
CDR3aa: CATSRGLAGDETQYF
CDR3nt: TGTGCCACCAGCAGAGGACTAGCGGGAGACGAGACCCAGTACTTC

abundance: NA
v_gene: TRBV5-6
j_gene: TRBJ1-5
d_gene: NA
CDR3aa: CAMGRGLLCLSNQPQHF
CDR3nt: TGTGCCATGGGCCGGGGGCTCCTCTGCCTTAGCAATCAGCCCCAGCATTTT

abundance: NA
v_gene: TRBV2
j_gene: TRBJ2-1
d_gene: TRBD2
CDR3aa: CASSESAGVTNEQFF
CDR3nt: TGTGCCAGCAGTGAGTCAGCGGGAGTTACCAATGAGCAGTTCTTC

abundance: NA
v_gene: TRBV7-9
j_gene: TRBJ1-1
d_gene: TRBD1
CDR3aa: CASSSRVAQGANEAFF
CDR3nt: TGTGCCAGCAGCTCAAGGGTGGCACAGGGGGCCAATGAAGCTTTCTTT